These T cell receptor beta chains were read from a single sample in a study of response to subunit inactivated influenza vaccine. TCRdb used MiXCR to reprocess the RT-PCR reads, holding one entry per CDR3 protein. The sample records fewer than 800,000 distinct CDR3 sequences, 15% to 19% being singletons. Sequenced material: PBMCs from blood, taken 11 to 12 days after vaccination. The receptors were gathered from a man aged 45-65 years who received an inactivated influenza vaccine. Each CDR3 is given with its conserved first and last residue. The D gene is left open where the match is weak. Some rows have no size entry. The others give once, few or many, or a class for an expanded clone.

TRBJ1-1 few NA TRBV28 CASILRGVTTEAFF TGTGCCAGCATCCTACGCGGGGTAACCACTGAAGCTTTCTTT
TRBJ2-7 NA NA TRBV5-1 CASSLTSGQSSYEQYF TGCGCCAGCAGCTTGACATCCGGACAGAGCTCCTACGAGCAGTACTTC
TRBJ1-6 few NA TRBV10-3 CAIQQSSNNSPLHF TGTGCCATCCAGCAGAGCTCAAATAATTCACCCCTCCACTTT
TRBJ2-5 NA NA TRBV7-2 CASSSGTHQTQYF TGTGCCAGCAGCTCAGGGACACATCAGACCCAGTACTTC
TRBJ2-3 few TRBD2 TRBV5-5 CASRTSGLITDTQYF TGTGCCAGTCGGACTAGCGGGCTGATTACAGATACGCAGTATTTT
TRBJ2-1 many NA TRBV12-3/TRBV12-4 CASSLGGEQFF TGTGCCAGCAGTTTGGGCGGGGAGCAGTTCTTC
TRBJ2-5 many NA TRBV18 CASSPPDSIRSETQYF TGTGCCAGCTCACCACCGGACTCTATACGGTCCGAGACCCAGTACTTC
TRBJ1-5 few NA TRBV28 CASSPFTGQPNQPQHF TGTGCCAGCAGTCCATTTACCGGACAGCCCAATCAGCCCCAGCATTTT
TRBJ1-1 many NA TRBV5-1 CASSFVVNTEAFF TGCGCCAGCAGCTTCGTGGTGAACACTGAAGCTTTCTTT
TRBJ1-2 NA NA TRBV18 CASVPSQTNYGYTF TGTGCCAGCGTCCCTTCCCAAACCAACTATGGCTACACCTTC
TRBJ1-5 NA NA TRBV2 CASKTAYSNQPQHF TGTGCCAGCAAGACGGCTTATAGCAATCAGCCCCAGCATTTT
TRBJ1-5 NA NA TRBV5-1 CASSPDGRGPQHF TGCGCCAGCAGCCCGGACGGCCGAGGGCCCCAGCATTTT
TRBJ2-1 few TRBD2 TRBV12-3/TRBV12-4 CASSWTSGGGNEQFF TGTGCCAGCAGTTGGACTAGCGGGGGGGGCAATGAGCAGTTCTTC
TRBJ1-1 NA NA TRBV6-1 CASRRVANTEAFF TGTGCCAGCCGGCGAGTGGCAAACACTGAAGCTTTCTTT